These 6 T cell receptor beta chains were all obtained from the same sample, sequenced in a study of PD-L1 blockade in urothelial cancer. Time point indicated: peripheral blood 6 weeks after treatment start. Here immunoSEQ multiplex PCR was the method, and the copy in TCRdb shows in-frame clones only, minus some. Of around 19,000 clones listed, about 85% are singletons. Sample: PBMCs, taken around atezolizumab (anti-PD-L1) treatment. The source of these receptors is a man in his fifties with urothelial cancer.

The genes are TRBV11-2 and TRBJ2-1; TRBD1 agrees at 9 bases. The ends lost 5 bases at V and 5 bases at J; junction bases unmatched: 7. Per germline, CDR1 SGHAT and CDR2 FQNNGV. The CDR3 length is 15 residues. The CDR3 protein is CASSPRDRAHNEQFF. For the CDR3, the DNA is TGTGCCAGCAGCCCCCGGGACAGGGCTCACAATGAGCAGTTCTTC.

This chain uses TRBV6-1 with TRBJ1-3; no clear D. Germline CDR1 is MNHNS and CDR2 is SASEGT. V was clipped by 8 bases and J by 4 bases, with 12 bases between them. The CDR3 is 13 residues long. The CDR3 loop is CASASVSGNTIYF. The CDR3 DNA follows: TGTGCCAGCGCCAGCGTCTCGGGAAACACCATATATTTT.

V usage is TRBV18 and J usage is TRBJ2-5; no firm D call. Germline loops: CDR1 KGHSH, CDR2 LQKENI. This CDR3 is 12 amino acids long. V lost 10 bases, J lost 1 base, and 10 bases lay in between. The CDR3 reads CATAAVQETQYF. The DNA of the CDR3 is TGTGCCACCGCGGCGGTCCAAGAGACCCAGTACTTC. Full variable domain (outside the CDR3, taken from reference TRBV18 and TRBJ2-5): NAGVMQNPRHLVRRRGQEARLRCSPMKGHSHVYWYRQLPEEGLKFMVYLQKENIIDESGMPKERFSAEFPKEGPSILRIQQVVRGDSAAYFCATAAVQETQYFGPGTRLLVL.

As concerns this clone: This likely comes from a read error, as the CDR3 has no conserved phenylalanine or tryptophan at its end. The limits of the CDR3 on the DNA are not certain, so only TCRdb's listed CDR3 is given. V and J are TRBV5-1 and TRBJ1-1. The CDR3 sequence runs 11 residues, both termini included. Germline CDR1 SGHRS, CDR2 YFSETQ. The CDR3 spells CASSLWSTLSS.

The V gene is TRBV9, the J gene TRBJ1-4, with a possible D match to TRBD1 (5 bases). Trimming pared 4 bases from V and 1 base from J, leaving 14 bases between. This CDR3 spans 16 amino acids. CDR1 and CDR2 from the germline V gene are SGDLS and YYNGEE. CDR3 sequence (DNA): TGTGCCAGCAGCCCCCGGGGGGGTGAAACTAATGAAAAACTGTTTTTT. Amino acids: CASSPRGGETNEKLFF.

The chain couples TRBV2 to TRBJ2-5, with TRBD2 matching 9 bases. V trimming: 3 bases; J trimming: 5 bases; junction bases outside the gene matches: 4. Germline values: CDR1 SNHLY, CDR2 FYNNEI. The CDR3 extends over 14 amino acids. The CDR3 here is CASSEGGRAETQYF. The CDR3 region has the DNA TGTGCCAGCAGTGAGGGCGGGAGGGCTGAGACCCAGTACTTC.